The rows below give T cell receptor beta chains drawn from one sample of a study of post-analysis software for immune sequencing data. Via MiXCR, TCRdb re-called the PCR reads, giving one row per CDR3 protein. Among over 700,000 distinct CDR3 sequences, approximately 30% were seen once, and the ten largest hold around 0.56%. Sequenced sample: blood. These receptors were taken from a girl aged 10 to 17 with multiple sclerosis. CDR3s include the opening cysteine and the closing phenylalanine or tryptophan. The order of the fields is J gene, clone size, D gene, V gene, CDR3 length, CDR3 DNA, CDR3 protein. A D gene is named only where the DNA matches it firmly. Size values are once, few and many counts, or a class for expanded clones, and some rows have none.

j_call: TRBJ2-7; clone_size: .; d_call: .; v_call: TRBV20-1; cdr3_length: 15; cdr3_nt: TGCAGTGCTAGTCTGGCGGCCCCCGTGAAGCCCGAGCAGTACTTC; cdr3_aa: CSASLAAPVKPEQYF
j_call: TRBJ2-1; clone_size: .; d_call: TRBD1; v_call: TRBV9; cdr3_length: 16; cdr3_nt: TGTGCCAGCAGCGCAATGGGACAGGGTTTCTACAATGAGCAGTTCTTC; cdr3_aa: CASSAMGQGFYNEQFF
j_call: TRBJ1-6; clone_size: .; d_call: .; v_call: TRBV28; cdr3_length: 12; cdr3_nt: TGTGCCAGCAGTTGGTCCGGTTCACCCCTCCACTTT; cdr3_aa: CASSWSGSPLHF
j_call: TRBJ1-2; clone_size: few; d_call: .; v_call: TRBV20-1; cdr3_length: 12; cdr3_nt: TGCAGTGCTAGACAGCAGTCGGGGGGCTACACCTTC; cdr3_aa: CSARQQSGGYTF
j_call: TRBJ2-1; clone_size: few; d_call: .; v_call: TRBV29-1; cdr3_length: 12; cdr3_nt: TGCAGCGTTGGAAAGGGGACCGGTGAGCAGTTCTTC; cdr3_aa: CSVGKGTGEQFF
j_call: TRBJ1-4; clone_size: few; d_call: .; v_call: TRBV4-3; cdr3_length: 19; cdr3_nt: TGCGCCAGCAGCCAAGATCTTGTGAAAGGGAGCTCCACAGGGGAAAAACTGTTTTTT; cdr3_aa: CASSQDLVKGSSTGEKLFF
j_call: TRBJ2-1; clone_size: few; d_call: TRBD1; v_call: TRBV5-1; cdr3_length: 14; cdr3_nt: TGCGCCACCTCTACAGGGGACCCTAGGAATGAGCAGTTCTTC; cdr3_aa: CATSTGDPRNEQFF
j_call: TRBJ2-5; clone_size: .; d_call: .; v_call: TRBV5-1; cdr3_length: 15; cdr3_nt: TGCGCCAGCAGCCCGGGTGCAGGAGCGCAAGAGACCCAGTACTTC; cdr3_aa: CASSPGAGAQETQYF
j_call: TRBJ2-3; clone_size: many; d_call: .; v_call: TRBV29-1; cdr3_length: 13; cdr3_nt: TGCAGCGTGTTCTTGAGTAGCACAGATACGCAGTATTTT; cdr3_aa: CSVFLSSTDTQYF
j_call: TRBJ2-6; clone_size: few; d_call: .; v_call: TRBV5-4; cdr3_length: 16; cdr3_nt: TGTGCCAGCAGCTACTTTGGGGACCCCGGGGCCAACGTCCTGACTTTC; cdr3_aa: CASSYFGDPGANVLTF
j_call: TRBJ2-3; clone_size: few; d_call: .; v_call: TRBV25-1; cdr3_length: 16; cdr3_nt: TGTGCCAGCAGTGGGGCTATGGGGCAGCGCACAGATACGCAGTATTTT; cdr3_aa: CASSGAMGQRTDTQYF
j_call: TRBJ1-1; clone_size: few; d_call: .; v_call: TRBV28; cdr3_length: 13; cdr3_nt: TGTGCCAGCAGCCGCCCGGGGAACACTGAAGCTTTCTTT; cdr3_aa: CASSRPGNTEAFF